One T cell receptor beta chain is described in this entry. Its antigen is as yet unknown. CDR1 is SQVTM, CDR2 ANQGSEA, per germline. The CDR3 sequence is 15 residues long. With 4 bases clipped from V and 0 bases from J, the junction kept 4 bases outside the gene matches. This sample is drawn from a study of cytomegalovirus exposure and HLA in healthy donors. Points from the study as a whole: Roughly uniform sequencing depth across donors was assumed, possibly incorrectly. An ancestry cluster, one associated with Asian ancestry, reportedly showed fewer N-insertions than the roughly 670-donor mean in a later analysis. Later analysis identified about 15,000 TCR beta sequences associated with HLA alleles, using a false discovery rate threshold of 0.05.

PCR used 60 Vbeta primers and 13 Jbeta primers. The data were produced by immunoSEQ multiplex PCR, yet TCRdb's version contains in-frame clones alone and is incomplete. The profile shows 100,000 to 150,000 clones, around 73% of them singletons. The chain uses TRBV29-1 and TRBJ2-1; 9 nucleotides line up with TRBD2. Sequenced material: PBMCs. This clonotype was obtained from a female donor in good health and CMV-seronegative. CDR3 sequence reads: CSVAISGSSYNEQFF. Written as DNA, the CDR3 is TGCAGCGTTGCCATTAGCGGGAGCTCCTACAATGAGCAGTTCTTC.